This T cell receptor beta chain comes out of a study of human T cells and chemical hapten exposure. Background on the study: Sensitization employed 2% DPC on roughly 2 cm by roughly 2 cm of upper inner arm skin.

Study-wide findings and caveats: Versus controls, expanded TCRs had significantly more large CDR3 similarity clusters. Patch test score rose with PT1 expanded TCR count, significant at thresholds 8, 16 and 32, not 4. No change in TCRs above 1 in 1000 frequency was produced by DPC sensitization.

From germline, CDR1 is SGHKS and CDR2 YYEKEE (reference sequence). The CDR3 extends over 16 amino acids. Trimming took 1 base from V and 4 from J, leaving 12 bases between them. Stated time point: pre-sensitization, week 0. The treatment was: therapeutic diphenylcyclopropenone sensitization with weekly scalp DPC. The sample holds a few counts of this clonotype. Its antigen remains unknown. TCRdb reprocessed the RACE reads with MiXCR, giving one entry per CDR3 protein. The profile shows 95,000 to 150,000 distinct CDR3 sequences, less than 15% of them singletons. The chain is built from TRBV5-5 and TRBJ2-6; TRBD2 might be the D (6 bases). The source of this sequence is a woman in her late teens or twenties with alopecia areata. Some clones in this sample may be carry-over from other donors' samples. The sequences come from whole blood, collected in connection with sensitization to the hapten diphenylcyclopropenone (DPC). DNA for the CDR3: TGTGCCAGCAGCTTGCCTGGAGGGGCCGGGGCCAACGTCCTGACTTTC. Amino acid sequence: CASSLPGGAGANVLTF.